This TCR beta chain stems from a study of OX40 agonist ivuxolimab in advanced cancers. Libraries were prepared by immunoSEQ multiplex PCR; TCRdb keeps only in-frame clonotypes and omits some of them. The table lists tens of thousands of clones, roughly 86% of them singletons. This clonotype originated in an adult with an advanced solid tumor such as melanoma, head and neck, liver or kidney cancer. Sequencing used CD4+ or CD8+ T cells sorted from blood, obtained in a trial of the OX40 agonist ivuxolimab.

CDR3 in DNA: TGTGCCAGCAGCCCGATTGCAGGGGATGGTACTGAAGCTTTCTTT. It codes for CASSPIAGDGTEAFF. The V and J genes are TRBV5-8 and TRBJ1-1; TRBD1 is a possible D gene (6 bases). The V end was cut by 4 bases, the J end by 5 bases, with 18 bases between. The germline gives CDR1 SGHTS, CDR2 YDEGEE. The CDR3 spans 15 residues.